The source of this TCR beta chain is a study of metastatic and nonmetastatic thyroid tumors. Study context: Samples came from malignant and benign thyroid patients, and repertoires were compared across blood and tumor or nodule tissue.

Germline V gives CDR1 SNHLY, CDR2 FYNNEI. Trimming took off 0 bases at V and 6 bases at J, with 9 bases between the two ends. The CDR3 runs 13 residues. Each patient went into thyroid surgery without having received any treatment. Details on this clone: No antigen is known for it.

Source study methods: Clinicopathological groups of papillary thyroid cancer showed CDR3 differences that were used to build a distant-metastasis classifier. TCRdb ran MiXCR on the PCR reads. The V and J calls follow TCRdb's processing rather than the paper's. There are 9,000 to 15,000 clones in the sample; approximately 29% occur only once, and over 10% lies in the top ten. General study findings and limits: Malignant thyroid tumors reportedly had TCR beta diversity that was significantly higher than in benign nodules, in blood and tumor.

The sequenced material came from tumor tissue. This receptor was identified in a female donor with papillary thyroid cancer or a benign thyroid nodule (not recorded which). Some clones in this sample may be carry-over from other donors' samples. This chain uses TRBV2 with TRBJ2-7; D remains unclear. The CDR3 DNA reads TGTGCCAGCAGTGAAGCCGACTTGGGCGAGCAGTACTTC. Translated, it gives CASSEADLGEQYF.